Below are 17 T cell receptor beta chains sequenced from a single sample in a study of control samples from healthy donors and cancer patients. Using immunoSEQ multiplex PCR, the repertoire was profiled, and TCRdb retains in-frame clones only, with some absent. The profile shows about 160,000 clones, about 94% of them singletons. The sequencing sample was made of blood. The receptors shown here come from a woman aged 40 to 50 in good health.

This chain links TRBV25-1 with TRBJ2-4, with a tentative D call TRBD1 (6 bases). Trimming cost V 3 bases and J 6 bases, with 6 bases left between them. Germline values: CDR1 MGHDK, CDR2 SYGVNS. The CDR3 has 12 residues. The CDR3 DNA reads as TGTGCCAGCAGTGAGGACAGAAACATTCAGTACTTC. Protein sequence: CASSEDRNIQYF. Variable domain in full (rest from reference TRBV25-1 and TRBJ2-4): EADIYQTPRYLVIGTGKKITLECSQTMGHDKMYWYQQDPGMELHLIHYSYGVNSTEKGDLSSESTVSRIRTEHFPLTLESARPSHTSQYLCASSEDRNIQYFGAGTRLSVL.

This chain joins TRBV7-2 and TRBJ2-1; 7 bases are a match to TRBD2. The germline gives CDR1 SGHTA, CDR2 FQGNSA. The V segment lost 5 bases and the J segment 3 bases; nucleotides outside the gene matches: 7. The CDR3 length is 15 residues. The CDR3 DNA reads as TGTGCCAGCAGCCGCGGGGGAGCAGACTACAATGAGCAGTTCTTC. Protein product: CASSRGGADYNEQFF.

The rearrangement uses TRBV6-5 and TRBJ1-4; D unresolved. The CDR3 sequence is 14 residues long. Germline values: CDR1 MNHEY, CDR2 SVGAGI. V was pared by 5 bases and J by 0 bases, with 7 bases between. DNA of the CDR3: TGTGCCAGCAGTCTGGCTGCAACTAATGAAAAACTGTTTTTT. This sequence encodes CASSLAATNEKLFF.

The chain joins TRBV7-2 to TRBJ1-2; D is unresolved. The CDR3 consists of 13 residues. The germline CDR1 and CDR2 sequences are SGHTA and FQGNSA. Trimming left V 5 bases short and J 3 bases short, with 10 bases between. Here the CDR3 DNA reads TGTGCCAGCAGCAGTAATTTCGACTATGGCTACACCTTC. Residues: CASSSNFDYGYTF.

V is TRBV6-6 and J is TRBJ2-7, with 9 bases aligning to TRBD1. CDR1 and CDR2 from the germline V gene are MNHNY and SVGAGI (reference sequence). V lost 6 bases to trimming and J lost 6 bases; unmatched junction nucleotides: 12. This CDR3 has 15 amino acids. The CDR3 protein is CASSARDRVLLEQYF. In DNA form, the CDR3 reads TGTGCCAGCAGCGCCCGGGACAGGGTTCTTCTCGAGCAGTACTTC.

V is TRBV10-1 and J is TRBJ2-2; 9 bases align to TRBD1. This CDR3 has 17 amino acids. V lost 3 bases to trimming and J lost 6 bases; unmatched junction nucleotides: 11. Germline-derived CDR1 and CDR2 are WNHNN and SYGVQD (reference sequence). CDR3 in DNA: TGCGCCAGCAGTGACCTGCCACAGGGGGCAAAAGCCGGGGAGCTGTTTTTT. Its translation is CASSDLPQGAKAGELFF.

This chain joins TRBV7-2 and TRBJ1-1; TRBD1 is a possible D gene (6 bases). Germline CDR1 is SGHTA and CDR2 is FQGNSA. Trimming removed 3 bases at V and 1 base at J, with 9 bases between. The CDR3 is made up of 14 amino acids. CDR3 loop: CASSLQTGNTEAFF. CDR3 in DNA: TGTGCCAGCAGCTTGCAGACAGGGAACACTGAAGCTTTCTTT.

Details on this clone: The junction departs from germline at one end; a sequencing error may be responsible. The V gene is TRBV12-3 or TRBV12-4, the J gene TRBJ1-1; D call uncertain. The CDR3 totals 11 residues. CDR3 in DNA: TGTGCCAGCAGGCTGAACTCTGAAGCTTTCTTT. It encodes CASRLNSEAFF.

The rearrangement links TRBV4-1 to TRBJ2-5; D is unresolved. This CDR3 comprises 13 residues. Germline-derived CDR1 and CDR2 are MGHRA and YSYEKL. Trimming took 1 base from V and 5 from J, leaving 8 bases between them. The CDR3 reads CASSQAPIETQYF. CDR3 bases: TGCGCCAGCAGCCAAGCCCCAATCGAGACCCAGTACTTC.

The V gene is TRBV10-2, the J gene TRBJ1-2; D is ambiguous. This CDR3 region has 14 residues. The V end was cut by 0 bases, the J end by 8 bases, with 13 bases between. Looked up from germline, CDR1 is WSHSY and CDR2 is SAAADI. Written as DNA, the CDR3 is TGCGCCAGCAGTGAGTCGACGAGGGAGGAAGGCTACACCTTC. This translates into CASSESTREEGYTF.

This CDR3 reads CASSSGGSYEQYF. For the CDR3, the DNA is TGTGCCAGCAGTTCAGGGGGCTCCTACGAGCAGTACTTC. The gene calls are TRBV27 and TRBJ2-7, with TRBD1 identical over 7 bases. The junction had 0 bases not matched to a gene; V was cut back by 4 bases and J by 0 bases. Germline-derived CDR1 and CDR2 are MNHEY and SMNVEV (reference sequence). The CDR3 consists of 13 residues.

This CDR3 reads CASSLRGQGPTDTQYF. CDR3 sequence (DNA): TGTGCCAGCAGCTTAAGGGGACAGGGCCCCACAGATACGCAGTATTTT. The chain is built from TRBV7-2 and TRBJ2-3; the match to TRBD1 covers 9 bases. The CDR3 runs to 16 residues. The junction had 5 bases not matched to a gene; V was cut back by 2 bases and J by 2 bases. Per germline, CDR1 SGHTA and CDR2 FQGNSA.

V and J are TRBV19 and TRBJ2-5; 7 bases agree with TRBD2. This CDR3 comprises 14 residues. Germline CDR1 reads LNHDA; CDR2 reads SQIVND (reference sequence). V shed 5 bases, J shed 5 bases, and the junction held 8 bases outside the gene matches. CDR3 sequence reads: CASSPTGGWETQYF. The DNA of the CDR3 is TGTGCCAGTAGTCCCACGGGAGGTTGGGAGACCCAGTACTTC.

The V call is TRBV19, the J call TRBJ1-4; D remains unclear. This CDR3 comprises 13 residues. Trimming cost V 6 bases and J 4 bases, with 9 bases left between them. CDR1 LNHDA and CDR2 SQIVND come from the germline V gene (reference sequence). The CDR3 nucleotides are TGTGCCAGTAGCAGAGTCCTTAATGAAAAACTGTTTTTT. Residues: CASSRVLNEKLFF. Full variable domain (outside the CDR3, taken from reference TRBV19 and TRBJ1-4): DGGITQSPKYLFRKEGQNVTLSCEQNLNHDAMYWYRQDPGQGLRLIYYSQIVNDFQKGDIAEGYSVSREKKESFPLTVTSAQKNPTAFYLCASSRVLNEKLFFGSGTQLSVL.

This clone appeared a single time. The rearrangement joins TRBV14 to TRBJ1-1, with 7 bases lining up with TRBD1. Losses at the gene ends were 4 bases for V and 7 bases for J; bases not matched to a gene: 12. There are 15 residues in the CDR3. Germline lookup yields CDR1 SGHDN and CDR2 FVKESK. CDR3 region: CASSPTWRGRNEAFF. The CDR3 DNA follows: TGTGCCAGCAGCCCGACATGGAGGGGGCGGAATGAAGCTTTCTTT.

The chain links TRBV19 to TRBJ2-1, with 10 positions matching TRBD2. The length of the CDR3 is 15 residues. Germline V gene sequence: CDR1 LNHDA, CDR2 SQIVND (reference sequence). Trimming took 5 bases from V and 3 from J; bases not matched to a gene: 4. CDR3 sequence: CASSSPSGSYNEQFF. As DNA, the CDR3 is TGTGCCAGTAGTTCACCTAGCGGGAGCTACAATGAGCAGTTCTTC.

The chain carries TRBV6-5 and TRBJ1-3; perhaps TRBD1 as D (6 bases). CDR1 and CDR2 from the germline V gene are MNHEY and SVGAGI. This CDR3 comprises 14 residues. Trimming took off 9 bases at V and 0 bases at J, with 12 bases between the two ends. CDR3 in DNA: TGTGCCAGTACAGGGTTAAGCTCTGGAAACACCATATATTTT. Protein product: CASTGLSSGNTIYF.